The 10 T cell receptor beta chains below come from one sample, sequenced in a study of CD8+ T cells in alopecia areata. Treatment of the sample: oral pan-JAK inhibitor, 5-10 mg twice daily. Reverse transcription of extracted RNA yielded cDNA, which provided the sequencing template. The data were produced by immunoSEQ multiplex PCR, yet TCRdb's version contains in-frame clones alone and is incomplete. The table has about 190,000 clones, around 56% seen once. Sequenced material: CD4+ T cells sorted from blood, taken at week 4, from a patient treated with tofacitinib. These receptors came from a human donor with alopecia areata.

This clone was observed a handful of times. V usage is TRBV2 and J usage is TRBJ2-1, with no clear D. CDR1 and CDR2 from the germline V gene are SNHLY and FYNNEI. Trimming pared 8 bases from V and 0 bases from J, leaving 11 bases between. The CDR3 has 14 amino acids. This chain's CDR3 is CASGGHRSYNEQFF. CDR3 sequence (DNA): TGTGCCAGCGGCGGTCATCGCTCCTACAATGAGCAGTTCTTC.

There are a few counts of this clone. V is TRBV5-1 and J is TRBJ2-5; 8 bases are shared with TRBD1. The germline gives CDR1 SGHRS, CDR2 YFSETQ. The ends lost 4 bases at V and 4 bases at J; junction bases unmatched: 6. This CDR3 is built from 14 residues. The DNA for the CDR3 is TGCGCCAGCAGCCAACAGGGGGTGGGAGAGACCCAGTACTTC. The encoded protein is CASSQQGVGETQYF.

The rearrangement uses TRBV19 and TRBJ2-7; unclear D gene. Germline CDR1 LNHDA, CDR2 SQIVND (reference sequence). The ends were cut back, 4 bases at V and 3 bases at J, with 13 bases in the middle. There are 14 residues in the CDR3. The CDR3 reads CASSTNIGGYEQYF. The CDR3 DNA reads as TGTGCCAGTAGTACAAACATCGGCGGCTACGAGCAGTACTTC. The entire variable domain, with the rest obtained from reference TRBV19 and TRBJ2-7, is as follows: DGGITQSPKYLFRKEGQNVTLSCEQNLNHDAMYWYRQDPGQGLRLIYYSQIVNDFQKGDIAEGYSVSREKKESFPLTVTSAQKNPTAFYLCASSTNIGGYEQYFGPGTRLTVT.

This clone was detected a few times. CDR3 loop: CASSLQSGRGPDTQYF. The CDR3 region has the DNA TGTGCCAGCAGCTTACAAAGCGGGAGGGGTCCAGATACGCAGTATTTT. The V gene is TRBV7-8, the J gene TRBJ2-3; 10 positions match TRBD2. The V segment lost 2 bases and the J segment 4 bases; nucleotides outside the gene matches: 6. There are 16 residues in the CDR3. CDR1 and CDR2 from the germline V gene are SGHVS and FQNEAQ.

V is TRBV6-6 and J is TRBJ1-2; TRBD1 matches 7 bases. Unmatched junction bases numbered 4, after V lost 7 bases and J lost 5 bases. The CDR3 runs 12 residues. CDR1 is MNHNY, CDR2 SVGAGI, per germline (reference sequence). The CDR3, as DNA: TGTGCCAGCATGTCAGGGGGATATGGCTACACCTTC. Translation: CASMSGGYGYTF.

The chain combines TRBV2 with TRBJ2-7; 9 positions agree with TRBD1. The V gene end was trimmed by 4 bases and the J gene end by 0 bases; junction bases not matched to a gene: 1. CDR1 and CDR2 (germline): SNHLY, FYNNEI. There are 14 residues in the CDR3. In nucleotides, the CDR3 is TGTGCCAGCAGTGGGGGACAGGGCTCCTACGAGCAGTACTTC. Translated: CASSGGQGSYEQYF. The complete variable domain, with remaining parts taken from reference TRBV2 and TRBJ2-7, reads EPEVTQTPSHQVTQMGQEVILRCVPISNHLYFYWYRQILGQKVEFLVSFYNNEISEKSEIFDDQFSVERPDGSNFTLKIRSTKLEDSAMYFCASSGGQGSYEQYFGPGTRLTVT.

The rearrangement uses TRBV7-2 and TRBJ2-7; no reliable D call. Germline CDR1 and CDR2: SGHTA and FQGNSA. The CDR3 has 13 residues. Trimming removed 2 bases from V and 3 bases from J, with 8 bases in between. CDR3 loop: CASSLRQSYEQYF. The CDR3 nucleotides read TGTGCCAGCAGCTTACGTCAGAGCTACGAGCAGTACTTC.

The sample holds a few counts of this clone. J is TRBJ2-7 and V is TRBV5-1; D unclear. Per the germline V gene, CDR1 is SGHRS and CDR2 is YFSETQ. The V and J ends lost 1 base and 1 base respectively, with 12 bases between them. The CDR3 has 15 residues. CDR3 in amino acids: CASSLWAERSYEQYF. CDR3 bases: TGCGCCAGCAGCTTGTGGGCAGAACGATCCTACGAGCAGTACTTC. The variable domain in full, with the rest retrieved from reference TRBV5-1 and TRBJ2-7, is KAGVTQTPRYLIKTRGQQVTLSCSPISGHRSVSWYQQTPGQGLQFLFEYFSETQRNKGNFPGRFSGRQFSNSRSEMNVSTLELGDSALYLCASSLWAERSYEQYFGPGTRLTVT.

CDR3 in DNA: TGCAGCGTTGTCGGGACGCAAAGCTCCTACAATGAGCAGTTCTTC. This codes for CSVVGTQSSYNEQFF. The chain couples TRBV29-1 to TRBJ2-1; D might be TRBD1 or TRBD2, each matching 5 bases. The CDR3 length is 15 residues. Trimming stripped 4 bases from V and 0 bases from J, with 13 bases between. Looked up from germline, CDR1 is SQVTM and CDR2 is ANQGSEA.

This clone was recorded only once. The V and J genes are TRBV7-2 and TRBJ1-2; unclear D gene. Looked up from germline, CDR1 is SGHTA and CDR2 is FQGNSA. This CDR3 comprises 12 residues. Between the trimmed V and J ends, which lost 5 bases and 8 bases, there was a span of 12 bases. The CDR3 bases are TGTGCCAGCAGCGCGGGTGCTAGGGGCTACACCTTC. Its protein is CASSAGARGYTF.